The clone carrying this T cell receptor (beta chain) was counted a few times. Its antigen remains unknown. Of the isolated RNA, all was reverse transcribed, and so the sequenced material was expressed TCRB transcripts. Produced via immunoSEQ multiplex PCR; TCRdb's table is partial and in-frame only. The repertoire has 150,000 to 200,000 clones, around 9% of them found once; the top ten carry 0.7%. Sorting that relied on CD45RO/CCR7/CD25/CD127/CD95/CD27 yielded CD4+ naive, central memory, regulatory and stem cell-like memory cells. Sort purity for all populations was recorded as exceeding 98%. The sample is drawn from a study of beta chain features in type 1 diabetes. Study background: Age, gender and cell yields were alike across patients and healthy donors.

Study-level points and caveats: Type 1 diabetes patients showed a moderate but significant shortening of TCRB CDR3s in all four CD4+ subsets. These data did not resolve whether HLA type affects TCRB rearrangement.

The germline V and J ends were trimmed by 4 bases and 3 bases, with 18 bases remaining between them. This CDR3 is 15 amino acids long. Germline CDR1 is SQVTM and CDR2 is ANQGSEA. J is TRBJ1-1 and V is TRBV29-1; maybe TRBD1 (6 bases). The TCR comes from a woman aged 30 to 39 with type 1 diabetes. The sequenced sample was central memory CD4+ T cells from blood. CDR3 sequence: CSVGGGTAADTEAFF. The CDR3 nucleotides are TGCAGCGTTGGGGGGGGCACGGCAGCTGACACTGAAGCTTTCTTT.